This TCR beta chain was recorded in a study of shared clonotypes between healthy human individuals. The overall study: Donor composition was two women and a few men, aged 18 to 49.

Evenly divided among several immunoSEQ plates was the genomic DNA of each subset. Sequencing was performed on unsorted PBMC DNA using ten immunoSEQ deep assay plates. Clones were sequenced by immunoSEQ multiplex PCR, and TCRdb holds only the in-frame ones, with some missing. The sample contains about 500,000 clones, roughly 80% of which appear only once. This CDR3 region has 14 residues. V lost 2 bases, J lost 3 bases, and 3 bases stayed unmatched. Germline V lookup: CDR1 MNHNY, CDR2 SVGAGI (reference sequence). The TCR was taken from a middle-aged woman in good health. Some clones in this sample may be carry-over from other donors' samples. Source material: PBMCs. The V gene is TRBV6-6, the J gene TRBJ2-7, with 8 bases that match TRBD2. Here the CDR3 DNA reads TGTGCCAGCAGTTACGCGGGAGGAGGCTACGAGCAGTACTTC. Translating it yields CASSYAGGGYEQYF.